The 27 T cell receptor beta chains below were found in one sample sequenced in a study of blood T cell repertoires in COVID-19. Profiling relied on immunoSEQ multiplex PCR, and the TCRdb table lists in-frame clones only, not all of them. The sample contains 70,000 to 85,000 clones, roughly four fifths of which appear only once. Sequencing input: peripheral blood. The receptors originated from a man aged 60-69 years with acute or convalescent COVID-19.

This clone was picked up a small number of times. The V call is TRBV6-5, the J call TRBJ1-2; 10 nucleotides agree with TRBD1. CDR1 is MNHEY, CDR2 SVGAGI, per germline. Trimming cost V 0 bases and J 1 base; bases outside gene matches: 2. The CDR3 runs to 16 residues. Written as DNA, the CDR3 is TGTGCCAGCAGTTACTCGAGGACAGGGGGTAACTATGGCTACACCTTC. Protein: CASSYSRTGGNYGYTF.

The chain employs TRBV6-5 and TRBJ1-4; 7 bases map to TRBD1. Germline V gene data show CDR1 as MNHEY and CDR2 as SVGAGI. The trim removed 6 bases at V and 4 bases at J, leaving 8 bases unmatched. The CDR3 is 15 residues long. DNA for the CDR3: TGTGCCAGCAGGGGGGGACAGACTAATAATGAAAAACTGTTTTTT. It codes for CASRGGQTNNEKLFF.

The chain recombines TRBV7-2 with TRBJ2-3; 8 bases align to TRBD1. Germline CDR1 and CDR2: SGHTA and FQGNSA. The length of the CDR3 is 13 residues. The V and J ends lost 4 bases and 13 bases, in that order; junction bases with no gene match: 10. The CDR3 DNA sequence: TGTGCCAGCAGCTCGAATCAGGGGGCGCGAGAGTATTTT. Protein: CASSSNQGAREYF.

The DNA of the CDR3 is TGCGCCAGCAGCTTAAATACAGGGCTAAGTAATTCACCCCTCCACTTT. It specifies CASSLNTGLSNSPLHF. The V call is TRBV5-1, the J call TRBJ1-6; possibly TRBD1 for D (6 bases). The CDR3 sequence is 16 residues long. V was clipped by 2 bases and J by 6 bases, with 15 bases between them. The germline V gene encodes CDR1 SGHRS and CDR2 YFSETQ.

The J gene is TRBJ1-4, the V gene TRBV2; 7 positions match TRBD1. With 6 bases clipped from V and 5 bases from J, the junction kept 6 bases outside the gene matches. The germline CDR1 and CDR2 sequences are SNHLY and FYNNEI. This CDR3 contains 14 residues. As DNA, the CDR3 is TGTGCCAGCAGCCGAGACAGGGACAATGAAAAACTGTTTTTT. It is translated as CASSRDRDNEKLFF.

The CDR3 nucleotides read TGTGCCAGCACACCGGGACTCCTAAACACCGGGGAGCTGTTTTTT. Its protein product is CASTPGLLNTGELFF. The chain carries TRBV2 and TRBJ2-2; possibly TRBD2 for D (6 bases). Trimming shortened V by 7 bases and J by 2 bases, and 14 bases separated the two germline ends. This CDR3 comprises 15 residues. Per the germline V gene, CDR1 is SNHLY and CDR2 is FYNNEI.

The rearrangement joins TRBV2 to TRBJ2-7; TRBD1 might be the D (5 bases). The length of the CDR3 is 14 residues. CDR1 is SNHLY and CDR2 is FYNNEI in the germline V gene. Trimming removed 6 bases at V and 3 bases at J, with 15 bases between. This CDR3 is CASRARLGDYEQYF. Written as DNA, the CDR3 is TGTGCCAGCAGGGCGAGGCTAGGGGACTACGAGCAGTACTTC.

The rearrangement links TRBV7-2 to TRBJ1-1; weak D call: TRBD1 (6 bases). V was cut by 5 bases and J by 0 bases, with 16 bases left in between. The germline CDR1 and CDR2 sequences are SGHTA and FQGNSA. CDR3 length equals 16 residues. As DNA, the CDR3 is TGTGCCAGCAGCATTAGGGGGGGGACACTGAACACTGAAGCTTTCTTT. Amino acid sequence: CASSIRGGTLNTEAFF.

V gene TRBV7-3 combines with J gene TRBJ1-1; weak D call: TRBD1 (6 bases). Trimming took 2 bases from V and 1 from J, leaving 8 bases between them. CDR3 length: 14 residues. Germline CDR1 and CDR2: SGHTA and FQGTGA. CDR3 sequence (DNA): TGTGCCAGCAGCTTACAGGGGAGGAACACTGAAGCTTTCTTT. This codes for CASSLQGRNTEAFF.

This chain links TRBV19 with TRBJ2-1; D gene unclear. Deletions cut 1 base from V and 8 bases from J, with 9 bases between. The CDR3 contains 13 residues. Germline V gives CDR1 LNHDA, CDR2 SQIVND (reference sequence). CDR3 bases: TGTGCCAGTAGTATAGGTTTGGCGGATGAGCAGTTCTTC. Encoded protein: CASSIGLADEQFF.

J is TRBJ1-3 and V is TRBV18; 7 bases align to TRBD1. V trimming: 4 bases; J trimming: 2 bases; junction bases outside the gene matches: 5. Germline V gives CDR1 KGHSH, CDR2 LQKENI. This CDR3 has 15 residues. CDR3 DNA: TGTGCCAGCTCACTTGCTGACAGGGCTGGAAACACCATATATTTT. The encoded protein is CASSLADRAGNTIYF.

This CDR3 is CASKDSSGNTIYF. The DNA for the CDR3 is TGCGCCAGCAAGGACAGCTCTGGAAACACCATATATTTT. This chain joins TRBV5-1 and TRBJ1-3; TRBD1 might be the D (6 bases). The CDR3 is 13 residues long. CDR1 is SGHRS and CDR2 is YFSETQ in the germline V gene. With 6 bases removed from V and 0 bases from J, the gap between germline ends came to 7 bases.

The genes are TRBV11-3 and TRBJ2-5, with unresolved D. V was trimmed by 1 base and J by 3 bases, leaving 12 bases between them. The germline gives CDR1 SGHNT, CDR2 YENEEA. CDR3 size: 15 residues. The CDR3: CASSLVGQPEETQYF. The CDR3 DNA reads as TGTGCCAGCAGCTTAGTGGGCCAGCCTGAAGAGACCCAGTACTTC.

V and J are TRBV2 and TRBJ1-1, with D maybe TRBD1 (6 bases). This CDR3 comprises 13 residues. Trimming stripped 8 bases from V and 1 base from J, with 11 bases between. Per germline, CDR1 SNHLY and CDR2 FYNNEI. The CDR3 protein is CASQVGGNTEAFF. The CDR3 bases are TGTGCCAGCCAAGTAGGGGGGAACACTGAAGCTTTCTTT.

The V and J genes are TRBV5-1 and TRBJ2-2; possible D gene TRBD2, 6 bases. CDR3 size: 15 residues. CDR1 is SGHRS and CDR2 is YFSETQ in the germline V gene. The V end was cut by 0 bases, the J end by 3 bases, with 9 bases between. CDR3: CASSLVDYDTGELFF. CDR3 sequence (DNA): TGCGCCAGCAGCTTGGTGGACTATGACACCGGGGAGCTGTTTTTT.

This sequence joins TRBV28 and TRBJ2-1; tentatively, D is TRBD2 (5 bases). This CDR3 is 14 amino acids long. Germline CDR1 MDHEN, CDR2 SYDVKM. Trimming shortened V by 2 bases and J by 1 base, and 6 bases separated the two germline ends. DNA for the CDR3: TGTGCCAGCAGTTTAACGGGATCCTACAATGAGCAGTTCTTC. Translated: CASSLTGSYNEQFF.

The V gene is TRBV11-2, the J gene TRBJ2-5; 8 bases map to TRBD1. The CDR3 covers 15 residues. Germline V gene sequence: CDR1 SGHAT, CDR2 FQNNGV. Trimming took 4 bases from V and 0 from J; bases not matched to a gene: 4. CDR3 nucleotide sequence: TGTGCCAGCAGCTCCCAGGGGGCCAACCAAGAGACCCAGTACTTC. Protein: CASSSQGANQETQYF.

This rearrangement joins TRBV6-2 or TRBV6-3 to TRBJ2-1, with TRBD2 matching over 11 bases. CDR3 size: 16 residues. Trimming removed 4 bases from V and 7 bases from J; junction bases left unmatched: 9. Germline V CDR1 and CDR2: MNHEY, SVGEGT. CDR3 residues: CASSLVPSGGSNEQFF. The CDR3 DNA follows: TGTGCCAGCAGTTTAGTCCCTAGCGGGGGGTCAAATGAGCAGTTCTTC.

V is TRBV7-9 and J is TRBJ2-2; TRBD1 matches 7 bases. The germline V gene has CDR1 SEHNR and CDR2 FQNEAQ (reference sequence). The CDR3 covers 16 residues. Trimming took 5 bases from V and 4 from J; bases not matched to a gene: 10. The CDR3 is CASSRTGQRVTGELFF. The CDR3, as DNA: TGTGCCAGCAGCAGAACGGGACAGAGGGTCACCGGGGAGCTGTTTTTT.

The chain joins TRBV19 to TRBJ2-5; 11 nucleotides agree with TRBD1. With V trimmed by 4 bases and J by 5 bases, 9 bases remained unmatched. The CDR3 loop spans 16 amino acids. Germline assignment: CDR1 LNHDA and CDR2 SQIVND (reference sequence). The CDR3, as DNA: TGTGCCAGTAGTAAAAAAGGACAGGGGGCACGGGAGACCCAGTACTTC. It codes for CASSKKGQGARETQYF.

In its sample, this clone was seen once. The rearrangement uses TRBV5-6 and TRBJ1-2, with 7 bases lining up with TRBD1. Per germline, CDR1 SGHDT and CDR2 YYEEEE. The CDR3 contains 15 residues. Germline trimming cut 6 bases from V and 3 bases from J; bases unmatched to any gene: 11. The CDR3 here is CASTAPGGADYGYTF. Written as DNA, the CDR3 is TGTGCCAGCACCGCACCAGGGGGAGCGGACTATGGCTACACCTTC.

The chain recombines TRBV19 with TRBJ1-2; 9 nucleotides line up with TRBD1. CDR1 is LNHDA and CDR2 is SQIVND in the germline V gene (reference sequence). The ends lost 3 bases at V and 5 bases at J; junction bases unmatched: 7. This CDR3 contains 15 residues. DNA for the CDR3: TGTGCCAGTAGTATGCGGGACAGGGAACTTTATGGCTACACCTTC. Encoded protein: CASSMRDRELYGYTF.

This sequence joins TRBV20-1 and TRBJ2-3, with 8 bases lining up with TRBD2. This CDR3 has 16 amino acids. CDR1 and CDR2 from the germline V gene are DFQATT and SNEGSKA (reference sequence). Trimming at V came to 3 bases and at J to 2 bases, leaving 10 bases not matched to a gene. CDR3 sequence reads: CSASIGVAGITDTQYF. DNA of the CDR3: TGCAGTGCTAGTATAGGAGTAGCGGGGATCACAGATACGCAGTATTTT.

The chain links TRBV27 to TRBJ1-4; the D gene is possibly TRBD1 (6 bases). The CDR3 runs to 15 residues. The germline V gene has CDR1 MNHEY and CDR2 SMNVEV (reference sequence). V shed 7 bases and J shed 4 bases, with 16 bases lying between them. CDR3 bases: TGTGCCAGCAAAATACGAGGGGGGGGTAATGAAAAACTGTTTTTT. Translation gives CASKIRGGGNEKLFF.

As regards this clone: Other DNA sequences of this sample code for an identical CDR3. In DNA form, the CDR3 reads TGTGCCAGCTCACTGGGACAGGGGCGGGATCAGCCCCAGCATTTT. Its protein product is CASSLGQGRDQPQHF. The chain carries TRBV18 and TRBJ1-5, with TRBD1 matching 10 bases. The CDR3 is made up of 15 amino acids. The germline gives CDR1 KGHSH, CDR2 LQKENI. The ends lost 4 bases at V and 5 bases at J; junction bases unmatched: 5.

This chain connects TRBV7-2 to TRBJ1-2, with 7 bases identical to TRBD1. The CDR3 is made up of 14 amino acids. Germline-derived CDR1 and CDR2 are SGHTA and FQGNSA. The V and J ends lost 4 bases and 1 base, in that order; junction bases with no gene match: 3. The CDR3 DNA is TGTGCCAGCAGCTCAACAGGGGTTAACTATGGCTACACCTTC. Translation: CASSSTGVNYGYTF.

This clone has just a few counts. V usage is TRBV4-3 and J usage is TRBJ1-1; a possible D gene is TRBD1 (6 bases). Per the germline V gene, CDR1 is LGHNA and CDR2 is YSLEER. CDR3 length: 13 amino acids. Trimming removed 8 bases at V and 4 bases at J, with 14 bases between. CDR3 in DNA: TGCGCCAGCCGACTCACAGGGATCACTGAAGCTTTCTTT. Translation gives CASRLTGITEAFF.